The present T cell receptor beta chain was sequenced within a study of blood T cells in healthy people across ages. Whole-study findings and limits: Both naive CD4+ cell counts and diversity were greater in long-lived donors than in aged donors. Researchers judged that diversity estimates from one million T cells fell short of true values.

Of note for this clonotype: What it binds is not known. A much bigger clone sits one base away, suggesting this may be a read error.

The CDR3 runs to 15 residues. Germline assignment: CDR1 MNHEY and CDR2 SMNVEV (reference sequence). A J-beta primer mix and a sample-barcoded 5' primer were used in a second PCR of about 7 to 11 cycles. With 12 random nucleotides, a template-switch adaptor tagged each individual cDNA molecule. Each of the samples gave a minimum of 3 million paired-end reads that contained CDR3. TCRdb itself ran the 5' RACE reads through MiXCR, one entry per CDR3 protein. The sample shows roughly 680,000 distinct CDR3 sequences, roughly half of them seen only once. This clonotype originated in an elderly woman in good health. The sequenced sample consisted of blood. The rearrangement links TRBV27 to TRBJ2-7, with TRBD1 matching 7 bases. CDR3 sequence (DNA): TGTGCCGGCAGTTGGTCGACAGGGTCCCACTACGAGCAGTACTTC. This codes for CAGSWSTGSHYEQYF.